The 27 T cell receptor beta chains below were found in one sample sequenced in a study of blood T cell repertoires in COVID-19. This table comes from immunoSEQ multiplex PCR, and its TCRdb copy is limited to in-frame clones, with some not included. The sample holds 200,000 to 250,000 clones, more than 80% seen once. The specimen sequenced was peripheral blood. These receptors originate from a woman older than 75 with COVID-19, enrolled during active disease.

The chain uses TRBV5-1 and TRBJ1-5; D unclear. The germline gives CDR1 SGHRS, CDR2 YFSETQ. V shed 0 bases and J shed 6 bases, with 13 bases lying between them. The CDR3 sequence is 15 residues long. In DNA, the CDR3 is TGCGCCAGCAGCTTGGCCGGCCAGCGTGCTCAGCCCCAGCATTTT. It translates to CASSLAGQRAQPQHF. The full variable domain, rest sourced from reference TRBV5-1 and TRBJ1-5, is KAGVTQTPRYLIKTRGQQVTLSCSPISGHRSVSWYQQTPGQGLQFLFEYFSETQRNKGNFPGRFSGRQFSNSRSEMNVSTLELGDSALYLCASSLAGQRAQPQHFGDGTRLSIL.

The DNA of the CDR3 is TGTGCCAGAAGCCTTTATCCGGGACAAATTATTAGCAATCAGCCCCAGCATTTT. Translating gives CARSLYPGQIISNQPQHF. This chain joins TRBV5-3 and TRBJ1-5; tentatively, D is TRBD1 (6 bases). TRBV5-3 is classed as an ORF, of uncertain function. V was shortened by 4 bases and J by 0 bases, with 20 bases between the two germline ends. This CDR3 has 18 amino acids.

The J gene is TRBJ1-5, the V gene TRBV7-2; D is possibly TRBD1 (5 bases). Per germline, CDR1 SGHTA and CDR2 FQGNSA. V was shortened by 3 bases and J by 2 bases, with 17 bases between the two germline ends. This CDR3 has 17 amino acids. Here the CDR3 reads CASSLTRQLEGNQPQHF. In nucleotides, the CDR3 is TGTGCCAGCAGCTTGACTCGACAGCTCGAGGGCAATCAGCCCCAGCATTTT.

This clone has just a few counts. The V and J genes are TRBV4-1 and TRBJ1-5; D might be TRBD1 (5 bases). From germline, CDR1 is MGHRA and CDR2 YSYEKL. The CDR3 runs 15 residues. Trimming removed 0 bases at V and 4 bases at J, with 10 bases between. CDR3 in DNA: TGCGCCAGCAGCCAAGAAGGGGTTTTGAATCAGCCCCAGCATTTT. Translation: CASSQEGVLNQPQHF.

The rearrangement joins TRBV4-2 to TRBJ2-5, with TRBD2 identical over 10 bases. The CDR3 spans 18 residues. Trimming took 1 base from V and 5 from J; bases not matched to a gene: 13. Germline CDR1 LGHNA, CDR2 YNFKEQ. The DNA of the CDR3 is TGTGCCAGCAGCCAAGTTCCCTATAGCGGGAGGAGGAGGGAGACCCAGTACTTC. Residues: CASSQVPYSGRRRETQYF.

This sequence joins TRBV5-1 and TRBJ2-7; maybe TRBD2 (5 bases). Germline-derived CDR1 and CDR2 are SGHRS and YFSETQ. V dropped 0 bases and J dropped 7 bases, with 11 bases sitting between them. This CDR3 spans 13 amino acids. The CDR3 DNA sequence: TGCGCCAGCAGCTTGGGGCCCGGGGAGGAGCAGTACTTC. It translates to CASSLGPGEEQYF.

This clone is a singleton in its sample. J is TRBJ1-1 and V is TRBV15, with a tentative D call TRBD1 (6 bases). CDR3 length: 17 amino acids. V was pared by 4 bases and J by 2 bases, with 20 bases between. Germline V gives CDR1 LNHNV, CDR2 YYDKDF (reference sequence). CDR3 in DNA: TGTGCCACCAGCACCGCAGGCCAGGGGTGGGGCAACACTGAAGCTTTCTTT. Its protein is CATSTAGQGWGNTEAFF.

The J gene is TRBJ1-3, the V gene TRBV5-6, with D possibly TRBD1 on 6 matching bases. Trimming left V 4 bases short and J 4 bases short, with 9 bases between. Germline assignment: CDR1 SGHDT and CDR2 YYEEEE. This CDR3 has 13 residues. The CDR3 reads CASSDTGGNTIYF. The CDR3 nucleotides read TGTGCCAGCAGCGATACAGGGGGAAACACCATATATTTT.

This chain joins TRBV5-1 and TRBJ1-3; 7 bases are a match to TRBD1. Per the germline V gene, CDR1 is SGHRS and CDR2 is YFSETQ. The ends lost 0 bases at V and 0 bases at J; junction bases unmatched: 6. The CDR3 is 17 residues long. DNA of the CDR3: TGCGCCAGCAGCTTGGTACCGGGACAGCTCTCTGGAAACACCATATATTTT. This gives the protein CASSLVPGQLSGNTIYF.

This clone appeared once. The chain carries TRBV18 and TRBJ2-1, with D possibly being TRBD2 (6 bases). The germline V gene encodes CDR1 KGHSH and CDR2 LQKENI. V was cut by 3 bases and J by 2 bases, with 8 bases left in between. This CDR3 region has 14 residues. The CDR3 DNA follows: TGTGCCAGCTCACCTCGCGGGACCTACAATGAGCAGTTCTTC. It yields the protein CASSPRGTYNEQFF.

This chain joins TRBV7-9 and TRBJ2-3, with TRBD2 matching over 8 bases. Germline V gene data show CDR1 as SEHNR and CDR2 as FQNEAQ (reference sequence). The CDR3 contains 16 residues. V shed 1 base, J shed 3 bases, and the junction held 6 bases outside the gene matches. CDR3 loop: CASSLGSGGKTDTQYF. In DNA form, the CDR3 reads TGTGCCAGCAGCTTAGGATCGGGGGGGAAAACAGATACGCAGTATTTT.

The genes are TRBV11-3 and TRBJ2-3; D may match TRBD1 or TRBD2 (6 bases each). The V gene's germline CDR1 is SGHNT and CDR2 YENEEA. This CDR3 is 15 amino acids long. Trimming took 5 bases from V and 2 from J, leaving 14 bases between them. CDR3 loop: CASSIGGRPTDTQYF. For the CDR3, the DNA is TGTGCCAGCAGCATAGGGGGGAGGCCCACAGATACGCAGTATTTT. The full variable domain, completed using reference TRBV11-3 and TRBJ2-3, is EAGVVQSPRYKIIEKKQPVAFWCNPISGHNTLYWYLQNLGQGPELLIRYENEEAVDDSQLPKDRFSAERLKGVDSTLKIQPAELGDSAVYLCASSIGGRPTDTQYFGPGTRLTVL.

The V call is TRBV5-5, the J call TRBJ1-4, with D perhaps matching TRBD1 (6 bases). V lost 1 base and J lost 8, with 12 bases in between. Germline V CDR1 and CDR2: SGHKS, YYEKEE (reference sequence). CDR3 length equals 14 residues. The CDR3 here is CASSLMNREEKLFF. The CDR3 region has the DNA TGTGCCAGCAGCTTGATGAACAGGGAGGAAAAACTGTTTTTT.

V gene TRBV7-3 combines with J gene TRBJ2-2, with D possibly being TRBD2 (6 bases). V lost 2 bases, J lost 5 bases, and 18 bases lay in between. This CDR3 contains 17 residues. The germline V gene has CDR1 SGHTA and CDR2 FQGTGA. The DNA of the CDR3 is TGTGCCAGCAGCTTATGTAAGATACTAGCTGATACCGGGGAGCTGTTTTTT. It specifies CASSLCKILADTGELFF.

The rearrangement joins TRBV24-1 to TRBJ1-1; D possibly corresponds to TRBD1 (6 bases). CDR3 length: 12 residues. The V end lost 4 bases, the J end lost 8 bases, and 10 bases lay between the germline ends. From germline, CDR1 is KGHDR and CDR2 SFDVKD. In DNA form, the CDR3 reads TGTGCCACCAGTGAGTGGGGACAAGAAGCTTTCTTT. Its protein product is CATSEWGQEAFF.

This rearrangement joins TRBV28 to TRBJ2-7; D might be TRBD1 (5 bases). CDR1 and CDR2 (germline): MDHEN, SYDVKM. The V end was cut by 5 bases, the J end by 4 bases, with 15 bases between. The CDR3 is 14 amino acids. In DNA, the CDR3 is TGTGCCAGCAGTAAACCCTGGCAGGGTTACGAGCAGTACTTC. Protein product: CASSKPWQGYEQYF.

The chain joins TRBV3-1 (or the pseudogene TRBV3-2) to TRBJ2-1, with D possibly TRBD1 on 5 matching bases. Germline V gene lookup returns CDR1 LGHDT and CDR2 YNNKEL (reference sequence). V lost 4 bases and J lost 0, with 13 bases in between. The CDR3 is 16 residues long. CDR3 coding DNA: TGTGCCAGCAGCCCCGAGGTGGGGCCCTCCTACAATGAGCAGTTCTTC. Translation gives CASSPEVGPSYNEQFF.

This rearrangement joins TRBV19 to TRBJ1-6; a possible D gene is TRBD1 (6 bases). The CDR3 is 14 amino acids. Per the germline V gene, CDR1 is LNHDA and CDR2 is SQIVND (reference sequence). Trimming cost V 1 base and J 7 bases, with 8 bases left between them. The CDR3 DNA reads TGTGCCAGTAGTATAGTGCAGGGGAATTCACCCCTCCACTTT. This gives the protein CASSIVQGNSPLHF.

This clone appeared a single time. V is TRBV9 and J is TRBJ1-2; 7 bases are a match to TRBD1. The CDR3 is made up of 14 amino acids. Germline V lookup: CDR1 SGDLS, CDR2 YYNGEE. After removal of 0 bases from V and 4 bases from J, the junction contained 3 bases not matched to a gene. The CDR3 DNA reads TGTGCCAGCAGCGTAGCACAGGGGCTCTATGGCTACACCTTC. Its translation: CASSVAQGLYGYTF.

The V call is TRBV5-1, the J call TRBJ2-5; perhaps TRBD1 as D (6 bases). The CDR3 runs 13 residues. Germline V gene lookup returns CDR1 SGHRS and CDR2 YFSETQ. Between the trimmed V and J ends, which lost 1 base and 7 bases, there was a span of 11 bases. In DNA, the CDR3 is TGCGCCAGCAGCTTGAAGGGGGTTGGGACCCAGTACTTC. It encodes CASSLKGVGTQYF.

The V gene is TRBV6-5, the J gene TRBJ1-6; no definite D call. The V end lost 0 bases, the J end lost 4 bases, and 10 bases lay between the germline ends. The CDR3 extends over 16 amino acids. Per the germline V gene, CDR1 is MNHEY and CDR2 is SVGAGI. CDR3 in amino acids: CASSYSKGGYNSPLHF. The CDR3 DNA reads as TGTGCCAGCAGTTACTCGAAGGGCGGGTATAATTCACCCCTCCACTTT.

The chain links TRBV19 to TRBJ1-6; D uncertain. The V end was cut by 5 bases, the J end by 0 bases, with 17 bases between. CDR1 and CDR2 from the germline V gene are LNHDA and SQIVND (reference sequence). CDR3 size: 18 residues. CDR3 DNA sequence: TGTGCCAGTAGTGACTCGAAGGCGACGGGCTCCTATAATTCACCCCTCCACTTT. Its protein is CASSDSKATGSYNSPLHF.

The rearrangement links TRBV24-1 to TRBJ2-2, with 10 bases aligning to TRBD1. Per germline, CDR1 KGHDR and CDR2 SFDVKD. With V trimmed by 1 base and J by 2 bases, 3 bases remained unmatched. The CDR3 runs to 17 residues. DNA of the CDR3: TGTGCCACCAGTGATTTCGGGACAGGGGCCAACACCGGGGAGCTGTTTTTT. Translating gives CATSDFGTGANTGELFF.

This clone was observed a single time. The rearrangement uses TRBV14 and TRBJ1-3, with a tentative D call TRBD1 (5 bases). V shed 7 bases and J shed 1 base, with 20 bases lying between them. Per germline, CDR1 SGHDN and CDR2 FVKESK. This CDR3 spans 17 amino acids. The CDR3 reads CASMRSLAGRSGNTIYF. The CDR3 coding sequence is TGTGCCAGCATGAGGTCCCTGGCGGGACGTTCTGGAAACACCATATATTTT.

In the case of this clone: The identical CDR3 is also encoded by other nucleotide sequences in the sample. The rearrangement joins TRBV18 to TRBJ1-2; D gene uncertain. V was pared by 2 bases and J by 4 bases, with 8 bases between. Germline-derived CDR1 and CDR2 are KGHSH and LQKENI. The CDR3 is 13 residues long. The CDR3 coding sequence is TGTGCCAGCTCACCAGGCGGAACCTATGGCTACACCTTC. It encodes CASSPGGTYGYTF.

The chain couples TRBV7-8 to TRBJ2-4, with D possibly matching TRBD1 (6 bases). This CDR3 is 15 amino acids long. Germline loops: CDR1 SGHVS, CDR2 FQNEAQ. Deletions cut 5 bases from V and 0 bases from J, with 11 bases between. CDR3 amino acids: CASSARTEAKNIQYF. In DNA, the CDR3 is TGTGCCAGCAGCGCGAGGACAGAAGCCAAAAACATTCAGTACTTC.

The J gene is TRBJ2-7, the V gene TRBV19; 10 bases are shared with TRBD2. Germline V gene lookup returns CDR1 LNHDA and CDR2 SQIVND (reference sequence). The CDR3 contains 15 residues. V shed 7 bases and J 6 bases; nucleotides not matched to a gene: 12. The CDR3 bases are TGTGCCAGTACCAAAAGAGCGGGAGGGACGTTCGAGCAGTACTTC. It encodes CASTKRAGGTFEQYF.